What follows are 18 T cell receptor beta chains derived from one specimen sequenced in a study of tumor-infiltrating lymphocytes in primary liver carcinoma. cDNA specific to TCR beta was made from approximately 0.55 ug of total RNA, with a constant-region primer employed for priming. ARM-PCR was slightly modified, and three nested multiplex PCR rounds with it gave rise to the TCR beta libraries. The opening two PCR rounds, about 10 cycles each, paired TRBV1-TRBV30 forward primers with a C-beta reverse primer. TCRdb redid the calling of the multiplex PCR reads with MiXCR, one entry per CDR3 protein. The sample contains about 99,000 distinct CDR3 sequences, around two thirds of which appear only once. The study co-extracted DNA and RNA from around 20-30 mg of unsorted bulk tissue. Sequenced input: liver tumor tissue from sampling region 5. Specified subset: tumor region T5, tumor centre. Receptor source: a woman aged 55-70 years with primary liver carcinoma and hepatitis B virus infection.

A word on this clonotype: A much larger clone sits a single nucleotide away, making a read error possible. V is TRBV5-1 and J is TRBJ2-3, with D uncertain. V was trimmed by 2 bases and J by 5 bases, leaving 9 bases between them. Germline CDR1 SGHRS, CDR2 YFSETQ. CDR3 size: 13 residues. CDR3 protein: CASSFSGIDTQYF. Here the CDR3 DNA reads TGCGCCAGCAGCTTTTCCGGCATAGATACGCAGTATTTT. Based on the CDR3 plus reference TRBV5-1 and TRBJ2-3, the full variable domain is KAGVTQTPRYLIKTRGQQVTLSCSPISGHRSVSWYQQTPGQGLQFLFEYFSETQRNKGNFPGRFSGRQFSNSRSEMNVSTLELGDSALYLCASSFSGIDTQYFGPGTRLTVL.

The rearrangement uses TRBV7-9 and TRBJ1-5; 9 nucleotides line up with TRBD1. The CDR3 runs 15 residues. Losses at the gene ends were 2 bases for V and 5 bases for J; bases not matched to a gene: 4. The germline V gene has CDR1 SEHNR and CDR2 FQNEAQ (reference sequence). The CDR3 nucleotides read TGTGCCAGCAGCTTACGCCGACAGGGGGATCAGCCCCAGCATTTT. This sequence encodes CASSLRRQGDQPQHF.

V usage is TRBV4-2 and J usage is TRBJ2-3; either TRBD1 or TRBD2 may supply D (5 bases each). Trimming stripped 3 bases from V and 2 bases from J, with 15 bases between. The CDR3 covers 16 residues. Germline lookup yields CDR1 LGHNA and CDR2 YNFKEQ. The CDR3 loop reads CASSHELVGPTDTQYF. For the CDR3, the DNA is TGTGCCAGCAGCCACGAACTAGTGGGACCCACAGATACGCAGTATTTT.

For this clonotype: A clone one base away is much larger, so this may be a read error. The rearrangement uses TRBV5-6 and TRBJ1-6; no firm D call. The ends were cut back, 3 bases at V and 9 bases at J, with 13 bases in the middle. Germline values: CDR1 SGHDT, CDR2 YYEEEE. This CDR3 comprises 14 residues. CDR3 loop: CASSYEEDSSPLHF. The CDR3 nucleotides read TGTGCCAGCAGCTACGAAGAGGATAGTTCACCCCTCCACTTT. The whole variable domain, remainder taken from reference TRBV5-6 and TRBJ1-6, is DAGVTQSPTHLIKTRGQQVTLRCSPKSGHDTVSWYQQALGQGPQFIFQYYEEEERQRGNFPDRFSGHQFPNYSSELNVNALLLGDSALYLCASSYEEDSSPLHFGNGTRLTVT.

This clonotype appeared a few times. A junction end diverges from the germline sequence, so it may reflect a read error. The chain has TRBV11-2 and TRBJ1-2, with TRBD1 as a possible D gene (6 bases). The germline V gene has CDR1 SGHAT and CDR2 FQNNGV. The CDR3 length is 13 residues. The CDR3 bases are TGTGCCAGCAGTTCAGACAGGAACTATGACTACACCTTC. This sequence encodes CASSSDRNYDYTF.

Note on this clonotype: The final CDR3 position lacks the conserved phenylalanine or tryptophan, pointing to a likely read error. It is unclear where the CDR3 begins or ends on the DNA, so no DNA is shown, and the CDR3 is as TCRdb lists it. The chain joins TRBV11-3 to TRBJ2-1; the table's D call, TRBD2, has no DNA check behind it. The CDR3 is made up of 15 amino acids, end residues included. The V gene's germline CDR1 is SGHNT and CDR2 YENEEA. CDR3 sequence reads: CASSLGTSGKLEQFS.

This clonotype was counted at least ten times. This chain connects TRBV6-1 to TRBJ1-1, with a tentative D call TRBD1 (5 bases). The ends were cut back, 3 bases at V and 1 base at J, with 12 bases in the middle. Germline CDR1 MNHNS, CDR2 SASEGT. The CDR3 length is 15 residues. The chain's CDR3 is CASSEAGRWNTEAFF. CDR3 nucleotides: TGTGCCAGCAGTGAGGCGGGACGGTGGAACACTGAAGCTTTCTTT.

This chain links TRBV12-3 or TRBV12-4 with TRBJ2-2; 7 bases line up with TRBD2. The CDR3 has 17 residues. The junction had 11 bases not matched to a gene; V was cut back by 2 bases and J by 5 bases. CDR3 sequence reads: CASSLRAGTLITGELFF. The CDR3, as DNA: TGTGCCAGCAGTTTACGAGCGGGAACTCTAATAACCGGGGAGCTGTTTTTT.

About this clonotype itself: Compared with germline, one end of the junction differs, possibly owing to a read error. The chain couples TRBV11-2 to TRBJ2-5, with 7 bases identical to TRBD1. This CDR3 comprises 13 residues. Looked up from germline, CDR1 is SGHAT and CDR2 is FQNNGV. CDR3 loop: CATSLQGLETHYF. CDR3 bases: TGTGCCACCAGTTTACAGGGGCTAGAGACCCATTACTTC.

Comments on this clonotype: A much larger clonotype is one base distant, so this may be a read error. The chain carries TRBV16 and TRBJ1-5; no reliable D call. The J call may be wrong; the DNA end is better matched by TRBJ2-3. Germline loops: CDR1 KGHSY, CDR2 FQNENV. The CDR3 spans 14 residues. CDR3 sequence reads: CASSQDIYNQPQYF. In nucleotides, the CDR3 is TGTGCCAGCAGCCAAGATATTTACAATCAGCCCCAGTATTTT.

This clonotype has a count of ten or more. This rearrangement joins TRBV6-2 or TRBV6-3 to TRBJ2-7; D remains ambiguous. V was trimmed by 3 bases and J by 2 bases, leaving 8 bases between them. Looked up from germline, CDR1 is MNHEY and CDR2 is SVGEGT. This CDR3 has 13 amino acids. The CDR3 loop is CASSYLRAYEQYF. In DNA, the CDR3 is TGTGCCAGCAGTTATCTCCGGGCCTACGAGCAGTACTTC.

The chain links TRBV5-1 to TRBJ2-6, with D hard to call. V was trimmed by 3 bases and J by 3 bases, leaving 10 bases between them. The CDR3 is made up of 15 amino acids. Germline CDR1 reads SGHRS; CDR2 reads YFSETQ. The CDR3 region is CASSWTNYGANVLTF. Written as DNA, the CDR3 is TGCGCCAGCAGCTGGACCAACTATGGGGCCAACGTCCTGACTTTC.

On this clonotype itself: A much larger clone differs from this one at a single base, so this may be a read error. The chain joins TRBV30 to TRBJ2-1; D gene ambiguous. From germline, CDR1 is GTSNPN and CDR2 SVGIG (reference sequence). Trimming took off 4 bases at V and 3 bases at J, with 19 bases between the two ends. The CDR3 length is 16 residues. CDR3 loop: CAWMTVRLSSYNEQFF. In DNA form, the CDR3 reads TGTGCCTGGATGACGGTTAGGCTATCCAGCTACAATGAGCAGTTCTTC.

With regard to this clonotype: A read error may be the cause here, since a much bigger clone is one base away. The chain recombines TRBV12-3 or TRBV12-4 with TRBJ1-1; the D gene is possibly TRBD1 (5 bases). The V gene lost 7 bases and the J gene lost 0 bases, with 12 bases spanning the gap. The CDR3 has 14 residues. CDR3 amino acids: CASNTGTVNTEAFF. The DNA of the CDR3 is TGTGCCAGCAACACCGGGACGGTGAACACTGAAGCTTTCTTT.

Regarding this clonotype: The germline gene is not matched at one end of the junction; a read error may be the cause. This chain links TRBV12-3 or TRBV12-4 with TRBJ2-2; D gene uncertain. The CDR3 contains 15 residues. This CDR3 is CAGSFWCGNTGELFF. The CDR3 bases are TGTGCCGGCAGTTTCTGGTGCGGTAACACCGGGGAGCTGTTTTTT.

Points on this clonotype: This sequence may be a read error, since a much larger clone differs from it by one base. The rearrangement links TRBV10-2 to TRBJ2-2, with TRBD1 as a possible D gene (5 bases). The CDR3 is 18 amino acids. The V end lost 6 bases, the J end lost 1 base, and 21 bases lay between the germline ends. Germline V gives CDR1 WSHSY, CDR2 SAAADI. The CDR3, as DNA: TGCGCCAGCAGCCACGACATAAGGGTCAGGGAGAACACCGGGGAGCTGTTTTTT. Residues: CASSHDIRVRENTGELFF.

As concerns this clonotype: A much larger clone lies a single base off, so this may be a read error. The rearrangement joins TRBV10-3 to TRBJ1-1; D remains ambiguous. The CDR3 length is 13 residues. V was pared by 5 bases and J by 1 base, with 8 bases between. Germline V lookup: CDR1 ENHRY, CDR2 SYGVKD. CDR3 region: CAISTVENTEAFF. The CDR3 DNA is TGTGCCATCAGTACAGTAGAGAACACTGAAGCTTTCTTT.

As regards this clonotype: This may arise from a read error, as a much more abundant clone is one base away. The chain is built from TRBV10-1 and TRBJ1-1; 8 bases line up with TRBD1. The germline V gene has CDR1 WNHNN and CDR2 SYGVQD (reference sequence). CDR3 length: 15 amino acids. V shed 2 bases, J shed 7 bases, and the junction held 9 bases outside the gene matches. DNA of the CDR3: TGCGCCAGCAGTGAGCCGAGAACAGGGGGGGATGAAGCTTTCTTT. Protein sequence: CASSEPRTGGDEAFF.